This record covers a single TCR beta chain. What it recognizes is unknown. V was pared by 4 bases and J by 8 bases, with 12 bases of the junction left unmatched. The germline V gene has CDR1 DFQATT and CDR2 SNEGSKA (reference sequence). This CDR3 spans 14 amino acids. This specimen comes from a study of T cells in Graves' hyperthyroidism and ophthalmopathy. The study, taken as a whole, reports: Blood samples included most of the expanded thyroid clonotypes exceeding 0.001.

Fresh peripheral blood, approximately 10 ml, yielded the PBMCs. Amplification of TCR beta CDR3 regions was performed using RNA transcripts as template. A first-round RT-PCR of the TCR CDR3 used the HTBI primer set. MiXCR was run by TCRdb on the multiplex PCR reads, yielding one entry per CDR3 protein. This table holds roughly 300,000 distinct CDR3 sequences, around 14% found once. This TCR was sampled from a woman in her 30s with Graves' hyperthyroidism. Specimen: blood. The rearrangement joins TRBV20-1 to TRBJ1-2; 8 positions agree with TRBD1. CDR3 amino acids: CSATLDRVSEGYTF. The DNA of the CDR3 is TGCAGTGCTACCTTGGACAGGGTATCGGAAGGCTACACCTTC.